Listed here are 30 T cell receptor beta chains from one sample, sequenced in a study of blood T cell repertoires in COVID-19. Some clones are missing from TCRdb's copy, which holds only in-frame ones; the method was immunoSEQ multiplex PCR. The table lists fewer than 250,000 clones, roughly four fifths of them singletons. The material sequenced was peripheral blood. The receptors were sampled from a woman aged 70-85 years with acute or convalescent COVID-19.

The rearrangement links TRBV19 to TRBJ2-2, with 7 bases that match TRBD2. V shed 8 bases and J 2 bases; nucleotides not matched to a gene: 11. Germline lookup yields CDR1 LNHDA and CDR2 SQIVND (reference sequence). CDR3 length: 16 amino acids. As DNA, the CDR3 is TGTGCCAGTCTAATGAGCGGGACTCACAACACCGGGGAGCTGTTTTTT. Translating it yields CASLMSGTHNTGELFF.

This clone came up once. This chain joins TRBV5-1 and TRBJ1-1; no clear D gene. Germline CDR1 and CDR2: SGHRS and YFSETQ. V lost 0 bases to trimming and J lost 1 base, with 10 bases between them. CDR3 size: 15 residues. CDR3 amino acids: CASSLEPGTNTEAFF. CDR3 nucleotides: TGCGCCAGCAGCTTGGAGCCAGGTACGAACACTGAAGCTTTCTTT.

The V and J genes are TRBV2 and TRBJ1-5; tentatively, D is TRBD1 (5 bases). Trimming left V 6 bases short and J 6 bases short, with 12 bases between. The CDR3 is 13 amino acids. Germline-derived CDR1 and CDR2 are SNHLY and FYNNEI. CDR3 amino acids: CASRVDTGQPQHF. The CDR3 DNA reads as TGTGCCAGCAGGGTGGACACCGGTCAGCCCCAGCATTTT.

The J gene is TRBJ2-3, the V gene TRBV10-1, with 14 bases aligning to TRBD2. Germline V gene lookup returns CDR1 WNHNN and CDR2 SYGVQD (reference sequence). Trimming at V came to 4 bases and at J to 6 bases, leaving 9 bases not matched to a gene. CDR3 length: 17 residues. The CDR3 nucleotides read TGCGCCAGCAGTGGCTCGCTGACTAGCGGGGGGGACGATACGCAGTATTTT. Translation gives CASSGSLTSGGDDTQYF.

The V and J genes are TRBV5-4 and TRBJ1-2; D might be TRBD1 (6 bases). Germline CDR1 is SGHNT and CDR2 is YYREEE (reference sequence). The CDR3 has 14 residues. Deletions cut 0 bases from V and 8 bases from J, with 14 bases between. The DNA of the CDR3 is TGTGCCAGCAGCTTGGTCCGGGGGGCAGGGGGCTACACCTTC. This translates into CASSLVRGAGGYTF.

This clone was seen just once. V gene TRBV5-6 combines with J gene TRBJ2-3, with 10 bases identical to TRBD1. The trim removed 2 bases at V and 3 bases at J, leaving 6 bases unmatched. The CDR3 consists of 16 residues. The germline gives CDR1 SGHDT, CDR2 YYEEEE. The CDR3: CASSFSGTGVTDTQYF. The CDR3 nucleotides are TGTGCCAGCAGCTTCTCCGGGACAGGGGTAACAGATACGCAGTATTTT. Full variable domain (outside the CDR3, taken from reference TRBV5-6 and TRBJ2-3): DAGVTQSPTHLIKTRGQQVTLRCSPKSGHDTVSWYQQALGQGPQFIFQYYEEEERQRGNFPDRFSGHQFPNYSSELNVNALLLGDSALYLCASSFSGTGVTDTQYFGPGTRLTVL.

The chain joins TRBV12-2 to TRBJ1-5; the DNA was not compared with TRBD1, the D call given in the table. TRBV12-2 is marked as a pseudogene. The CDR3 runs 16 residues. Here the CDR3 DNA reads TGTGCAAGTCGCTTAGTACTAAGACAGCCAAATCAGCCCCAGCATTTT. Encoded protein: CASRLVLRQPNQPQHF.

The gene calls are TRBV30 and TRBJ2-1, with 13 bases lining up with TRBD2. After removal of 2 bases from V and 12 bases from J, the junction contained 10 bases not matched to a gene. CDR3 size: 15 residues. Germline assignment: CDR1 GTSNPN and CDR2 SVGIG (reference sequence). The CDR3 region has the DNA TGTGCCTGGAGTACCGGACTAGCGGGGGAGCGTGGGCAGTTCTTC. Amino acid sequence: CAWSTGLAGERGQFF.

This clone was found a few times. Other DNA sequences in this specimen translate into the identical CDR3. This rearrangement joins TRBV5-1 to TRBJ1-4, with 7 nucleotides matching TRBD1. Germline V CDR1 and CDR2: SGHRS, YFSETQ. The trim removed 1 base at V and 7 bases at J, leaving 7 bases unmatched. This CDR3 has 15 amino acids. This CDR3 is CASSLWQGVGEKLFF. DNA of the CDR3: TGCGCCAGCAGCTTGTGGCAGGGGGTTGGTGAAAAACTGTTTTTT.

This rearrangement joins TRBV2 to TRBJ1-5; D call uncertain. With 6 bases removed from V and 0 bases from J, the gap between germline ends came to 12 bases. Germline V lookup: CDR1 SNHLY, CDR2 FYNNEI. CDR3 length: 15 amino acids. CDR3 region: CASRVGSYSNQPQHF. CDR3 bases: TGTGCCAGCAGGGTCGGGAGTTATAGCAATCAGCCCCAGCATTTT.

V and J are TRBV6-5 and TRBJ1-6, with D uncertain. Trimming took off 7 bases at V and 0 bases at J, with 10 bases between the two ends. CDR1 and CDR2 from the germline V gene are MNHEY and SVGAGI. The length of the CDR3 is 15 residues. DNA of the CDR3: TGTGCCAGCATCGGCGGAAGCTCCTATAATTCACCCCTCCACTTT. It yields the protein CASIGGSSYNSPLHF.

The chain combines TRBV2 with TRBJ2-1, with TRBD1 as a possible D gene (5 bases). Trimming removed 6 bases at V and 8 bases at J, with 8 bases between. This CDR3 has 11 residues. Germline loops: CDR1 SNHLY, CDR2 FYNNEI. CDR3: CASRQVYEQFF. The CDR3 DNA follows: TGTGCCAGCAGACAGGTTTATGAGCAGTTCTTC. Together with reference TRBV2 and TRBJ2-1, the CDR3 gives the full variable domain: EPEVTQTPSHQVTQMGQEVILRCVPISNHLYFYWYRQILGQKVEFLVSFYNNEISEKSEIFDDQFSVERPDGSNFTLKIRSTKLEDSAMYFCASRQVYEQFFGPGTRLTVL.

The chain links TRBV10-2 to TRBJ2-3; D perhaps matches TRBD1 (5 bases). The germline V and J ends were trimmed by 0 bases and 14 bases, with 9 bases remaining between them. The CDR3 has 11 residues. Looked up from germline, CDR1 is WSHSY and CDR2 is SAAADI. The CDR3 DNA follows: TGCGCCAGCAGTGAGTCGATAGGGGCGTATTTT. It specifies CASSESIGAYF.

In its sample, this clone was seen a few times. The V call is TRBV18, the J call TRBJ2-7; 8 bases map to TRBD1. The J segment lost 2 bases and the V segment lost 3 bases, leaving 3 bases of the junction unmatched. CDR3 length equals 14 residues. Germline V gene lookup returns CDR1 KGHSH and CDR2 LQKENI. The CDR3 spells CASSPRTGTYEQYF. The DNA for the CDR3 is TGTGCCAGCTCACCTCGGACAGGGACCTACGAGCAGTACTTC.

The CDR3, as DNA: TGCGCCAGCAGCTTGGCCACAGGAAAGTTGTACGAGCAGTACTTC. Its protein product is CASSLATGKLYEQYF. The V gene is TRBV5-1, the J gene TRBJ2-7; D is possibly TRBD1 (5 bases). There are 15 residues in the CDR3. V dropped 0 bases and J dropped 4 bases, with 14 bases sitting between them. Germline loops: CDR1 SGHRS, CDR2 YFSETQ.

This rearrangement joins TRBV4-1 to TRBJ1-2, with a possible D match to TRBD1 (5 bases). The CDR3 spans 15 residues. Germline CDR1 is MGHRA and CDR2 is YSYEKL. The germline V and J ends were trimmed by 1 base and 2 bases, with 11 bases remaining between them. CDR3 loop: CASSQVDSFNYGYTF. Written as DNA, the CDR3 is TGCGCCAGCAGCCAAGTTGACAGTTTCAACTATGGCTACACCTTC.

This rearrangement joins TRBV7-2 to TRBJ2-3; TRBD2 is a possible D gene (6 bases). V lost 0 bases to trimming and J lost 2 bases, with 18 bases between them. Germline V gene sequence: CDR1 SGHTA, CDR2 FQGNSA. The CDR3 runs to 18 residues. CDR3 DNA: TGTGCCAGCAGCTTAGCTCTGGGGCTAGCGCTAAACACAGATACGCAGTATTTT. Translation: CASSLALGLALNTDTQYF.

The gene calls are TRBV10-2 and TRBJ2-2; perhaps TRBD2 as D (6 bases). CDR3 length: 15 residues. Germline V gene lookup returns CDR1 WSHSY and CDR2 SAAADI. V was shortened by 6 bases and J by 2 bases, with 13 bases between the two germline ends. CDR3 in amino acids: CASRATAGNTGELFF. CDR3 nucleotide sequence: TGCGCCAGCAGAGCCACCGCGGGAAACACCGGGGAGCTGTTTTTT.

The chain combines TRBV5-1 with TRBJ1-2; D ambiguous. The length of the CDR3 is 14 residues. CDR1 is SGHRS and CDR2 is YFSETQ in the germline V gene. V was pared by 4 bases and J by 4 bases, with 14 bases between. CDR3 loop: CASSHEVGGYGYTF. CDR3 coding DNA: TGCGCCAGCAGCCACGAGGTAGGAGGCTATGGCTACACCTTC.

The V call is TRBV2, the J call TRBJ1-1; 10 bases agree with TRBD1. V shed 5 bases and J 4 bases; nucleotides not matched to a gene: 7. CDR3 length: 15 residues. The germline CDR1 and CDR2 sequences are SNHLY and FYNNEI. The CDR3 loop reads CASSPGQGIGTEAFF. The CDR3 DNA sequence: TGTGCCAGCAGTCCGGGACAGGGGATTGGCACTGAAGCTTTCTTT. Full variable domain (rest looked up from reference TRBV2 and TRBJ1-1): EPEVTQTPSHQVTQMGQEVILRCVPISNHLYFYWYRQILGQKVEFLVSFYNNEISEKSEIFDDQFSVERPDGSNFTLKIRSTKLEDSAMYFCASSPGQGIGTEAFFGQGTRLTVV.

This chain connects TRBV11-2 to TRBJ1-4; possibly TRBD1 for D (5 bases). This CDR3 is built from 13 residues. V was shortened by 3 bases and J by 8 bases, with 10 bases between the two germline ends. Per germline, CDR1 SGHAT and CDR2 FQNNGV. The CDR3 reads CASSFGEGEKLFF. CDR3 in DNA: TGTGCCAGCAGCTTCGGGGAGGGGGAAAAACTGTTTTTT.

The chain couples TRBV6-2 or TRBV6-3 to TRBJ1-6; D possibly corresponds to TRBD1 (5 bases). There are 15 residues in the CDR3. V gave up 6 bases and J gave up 9 bases, with 18 bases separating them. Germline V CDR1 and CDR2: MNHEY, SVGEGT. CDR3 residues: CASSRTPSRGSPLHF. The CDR3 bases are TGTGCCAGCAGCAGAACCCCCAGTAGGGGTTCACCCCTCCACTTT.

As for this clone: Other DNA sequences of this sample code for an identical CDR3. This rearrangement joins TRBV7-2 to TRBJ2-1; TRBD2 agrees at 10 bases. The CDR3 contains 15 residues. CDR1 and CDR2 (germline): SGHTA, FQGNSA. J gave up 4 bases and V 5 bases, and 5 bases lay outside the gene matches. The CDR3 protein is CASSPTSGLYNEQFF. Written as DNA, the CDR3 is TGTGCCAGCAGCCCGACTAGCGGGCTATACAATGAGCAGTTCTTC.

J is TRBJ1-2 and V is TRBV7-9, with 8 bases lining up with TRBD1. From germline, CDR1 is SEHNR and CDR2 FQNEAQ (reference sequence). The CDR3 consists of 13 residues. After removal of 5 bases from V and 4 bases from J, the junction contained 3 bases not matched to a gene. The CDR3 DNA reads TGTGCCAGCAGCGGGGACAGGCTCTATGGCTACACCTTC. Translating gives CASSGDRLYGYTF.

The chain links TRBV3-1 (or the pseudogene TRBV3-2) to TRBJ1-1, with 8 bases fitting TRBD1. CDR3 length: 16 residues. Germline lookup yields CDR1 LGHDT and CDR2 YNNKEL (reference sequence). The trim removed 4 bases at V and 1 base at J, leaving 8 bases unmatched. The CDR3 bases are TGTGCCAGCAGCCGTTCCGGGACAGGCAAGAACACTGAAGCTTTCTTT. Translating it yields CASSRSGTGKNTEAFF.

This clone was found once. CDR3 in DNA: TGTGCCAGCAGCTTCTCGACAGGGGATTATGGCTACACCTTC. This translates into CASSFSTGDYGYTF. V is TRBV5-4 and J is TRBJ1-2, with 8 bases lining up with TRBD1. Trimming took 2 bases from V and 5 from J; bases not matched to a gene: 5. This CDR3 spans 14 amino acids. Germline lookup yields CDR1 SGHNT and CDR2 YYREEE (reference sequence).

J is TRBJ1-1 and V is TRBV7-2; D is ambiguous. The CDR3 runs to 12 residues. The V gene lost 3 bases and the J gene lost 11 bases, with 13 bases spanning the gap. Germline assignment: CDR1 SGHTA and CDR2 FQGNSA. CDR3 loop: CASSFREGMAFF. The CDR3 bases are TGTGCCAGCAGCTTCCGTGAGGGTATGGCTTTCTTT.

The CDR3 loop is CATSDPGTGYEQYF. CDR3 nucleotides: TGTGCCACCAGTGATCCCGGGACAGGCTACGAGCAGTACTTC. V is TRBV24-1 and J is TRBJ2-7, with TRBD1 matching over 8 bases. J gave up 3 bases and V 3 bases, and 3 bases lay outside the gene matches. Per germline, CDR1 KGHDR and CDR2 SFDVKD. The CDR3 spans 14 residues.

This sequence joins TRBV14 and TRBJ1-6; TRBD1 aligns across 9 bases. CDR1 is SGHDN, CDR2 FVKESK, per germline. V shed 4 bases, J shed 4 bases, and the junction held 2 bases outside the gene matches. The CDR3 consists of 15 residues. CDR3 bases: TGTGCCAGCAGCCGGGGGACAGGGTATAATTCACCCCTCCACTTT. Translating it yields CASSRGTGYNSPLHF.

The genes are TRBV29-1 and TRBJ2-2, with 7 bases aligning to TRBD1. The V segment lost 7 bases and the J segment 0 bases; nucleotides outside the gene matches: 2. Germline V lookup: CDR1 SQVTM, CDR2 ANQGSEA. The CDR3 runs to 13 residues. The CDR3: CSAGQTNTGELFF. In DNA, the CDR3 is TGCAGCGCGGGACAGACGAACACCGGGGAGCTGTTTTTT.